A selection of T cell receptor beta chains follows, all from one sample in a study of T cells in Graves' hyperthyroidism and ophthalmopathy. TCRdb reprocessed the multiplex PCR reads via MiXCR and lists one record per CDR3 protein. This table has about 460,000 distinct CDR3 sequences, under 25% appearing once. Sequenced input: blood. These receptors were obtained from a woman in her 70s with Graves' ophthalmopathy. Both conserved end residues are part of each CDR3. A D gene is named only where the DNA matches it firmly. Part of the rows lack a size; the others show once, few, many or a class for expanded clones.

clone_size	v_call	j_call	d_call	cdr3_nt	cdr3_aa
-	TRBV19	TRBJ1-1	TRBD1	TGTGCCAGTAGTCGGCCGGGACAGACGATGAACACTGAAGCTTTCTTT	CASSRPGQTMNTEAFF
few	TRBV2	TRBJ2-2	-	TGTGCCAGCAGCCCCGGGACTCGCCTCACCGGGGAGCTGTTTTTT	CASSPGTRLTGELFF
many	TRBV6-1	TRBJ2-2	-	TGTGCCAGCGGTAGCAGGGATTACACCGGGGAGCTGTTTTTT	CASGSRDYTGELFF
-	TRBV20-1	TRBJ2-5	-	TGCAGTGCAACGGGACGGCACCAAGAGACCCAGTACTTC	CSATGRHQETQYF
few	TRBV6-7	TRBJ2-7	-	TGTGCCAGCAGTTTTCCCCCCGAGCAGTACTTC	CASSFPPEQYF
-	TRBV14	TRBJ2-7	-	TGTGCCAGCAGTGGGGACGGCGTTGTCGAGCAGTACTTC	CASSGDGVVEQYF
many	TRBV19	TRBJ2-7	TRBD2	TGTGCCAGTGGCCTAGCGGCCTCCTACGAGCAGTACTTC	CASGLAASYEQYF
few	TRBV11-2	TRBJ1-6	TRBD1	TGTGCCAGCAGCCGAACCGGGACAGGGATCGCCTCACCCCTCCACTTT	CASSRTGTGIASPLHF
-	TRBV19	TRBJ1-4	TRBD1	TGTGCCAGTAGTATAGGACGCGGACAGGGGAATGAAAAACTGTTTTTT	CASSIGRGQGNEKLFF
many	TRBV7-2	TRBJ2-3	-	TGTGCCAGCAGCTTAGACGGCAGACGCACAGATACGCAGTATTTT	CASSLDGRRTDTQYF
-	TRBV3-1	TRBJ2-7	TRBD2	TGTGCCAGCAGCCAGGTTGGGACTAGCGGTTCCTACGAGCAGTACTTC	CASSQVGTSGSYEQYF
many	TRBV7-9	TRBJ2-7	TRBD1	TGTGCCAGCAGCTCACGGGACAGTCTCTCCTACGAGCAGTACTTC	CASSSRDSLSYEQYF
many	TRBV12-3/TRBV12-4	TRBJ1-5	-	TGTGCCAGCACCTGGGCGGGGGGGTGGCCCCAGCATTTT	CASTWAGGWPQHF
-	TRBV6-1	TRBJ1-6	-	TGTGCCAGCAGGCAAACAGGGAGTAATTCACCCCTCCACTTT	CASRQTGSNSPLHF
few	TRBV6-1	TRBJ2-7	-	TGTGCCAGCAGTGAAGATCGGGCTTCCTACGAGCAGTACTTC	CASSEDRASYEQYF
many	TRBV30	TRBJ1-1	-	TGTGCCTGGAGTGTAGGGCAGGGGAACACTGAAGCTTTCTTT	CAWSVGQGNTEAFF
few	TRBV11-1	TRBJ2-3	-	TGTGCCAGCTCCATGGACGGGATGATGACAGATACGCAGTATTTT	CASSMDGMMTDTQYF
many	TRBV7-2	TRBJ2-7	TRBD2	TGTGCCAGCACCCATACCGGAGGCGGGAGGGCCGTCGAGCAGTACTTC	CASTHTGGGRAVEQYF
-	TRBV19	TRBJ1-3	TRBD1	TGTGCCAGTAGTACAGCCGGGACAGGGGTCGGAAACACCATATATTTT	CASSTAGTGVGNTIYF
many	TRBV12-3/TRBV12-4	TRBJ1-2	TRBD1	TGTGCCAGCAGTTTGGTGACAGGGAACTATGGCTACACCTTC	CASSLVTGNYGYTF
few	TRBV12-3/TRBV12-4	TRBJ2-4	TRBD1	TGTGCCAGCAGTCATGGGACAGGCCGGCCCATAGATCAGTACTTC	CASSHGTGRPIDQYF
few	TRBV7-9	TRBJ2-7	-	TGTCCCAGCAGCGGTGGGTTCTACGAGCAGTACTTC	CPSSGGFYEQYF
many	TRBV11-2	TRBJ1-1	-	TGTGCCAGCAGCTCTACCCGGACCTTACGTGAAGCTTTCTTT	CASSSTRTLREAFF
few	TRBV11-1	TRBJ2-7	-	TGTGCCAGCAGCCTCGGACTTTTGGCGCCCGAGCAGTACTTC	CASSLGLLAPEQYF
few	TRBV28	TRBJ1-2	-	TGTGCCAGCAGTTTAAGACTGACCGGCGGTACCTTTGGCTACACCTTC	CASSLRLTGGTFGYTF
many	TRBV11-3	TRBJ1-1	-	TGTGCCAGCAGCTTAGATCCGAGCGGGTCCACTGAAGCTTTCTTT	CASSLDPSGSTEAFF
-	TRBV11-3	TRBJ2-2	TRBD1	TGTGCCAGCAGCCCCGGGACAGAAACCGGGGAGCTGTTTTTT	CASSPGTETGELFF
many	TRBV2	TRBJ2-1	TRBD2	TGTGCCAGCAGTCCCCGGACTAGCGTCAATGAGCAGTTCTTC	CASSPRTSVNEQFF
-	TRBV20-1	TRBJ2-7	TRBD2	TGCAGTGCTAGAGATCTATTAGCGGGAGCGCCCCACGAGCAGTACTTC	CSARDLLAGAPHEQYF
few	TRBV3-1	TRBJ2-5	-	TGTGCCAGCAGCCAAGGGCGAGTGCTACAAGAGACCCAGTACTTC	CASSQGRVLQETQYF
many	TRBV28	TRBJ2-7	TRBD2	TGTGCCAGCAGTTTGGGTAGCGGGAGGCCCTACGAGCAGTACTTC	CASSLGSGRPYEQYF
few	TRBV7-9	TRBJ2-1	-	TGTGCCAGCAGCTTTTTGGGGGACATATACAATGAGCAGTTCTTC	CASSFLGDIYNEQFF
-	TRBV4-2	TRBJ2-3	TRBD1	TGTGCCAGCAGCCGAATAGGACAGGGCGGCACAGATACGCAGTATTTT	CASSRIGQGGTDTQYF